The 5 T cell receptor beta chains listed next were all sequenced from one sample in a study of blood T cell repertoires in COVID-19. Data came from immunoSEQ multiplex PCR; TCRdb stores just in-frame clones and leaves some out. In the table there are around 170,000 clones, around 90% of which are singletons. The material sequenced was peripheral blood. The receptor source for this set is a man in his sixties with acute or convalescent COVID-19.

The rearrangement links TRBV6-1 to TRBJ2-2; no firm D call. This CDR3 has 14 amino acids. The germline V gene encodes CDR1 MNHNS and CDR2 SASEGT. Trimming cost V 2 bases and J 1 base, with 5 bases left between them. The chain's CDR3 is CASSERGNTGELFF. In DNA form, the CDR3 reads TGTGCCAGCAGTGAAAGAGGGAACACCGGGGAGCTGTTTTTT.

V usage is TRBV19 and J usage is TRBJ2-2; 9 bases match TRBD1. CDR1 LNHDA and CDR2 SQIVND come from the germline V gene (reference sequence). V shed 7 bases, J shed 4 bases, and the junction held 10 bases outside the gene matches. The CDR3 contains 16 residues. The CDR3 loop is CASNTQGQGFTGELFF. The CDR3 coding sequence is TGTGCCAGTAACACTCAGGGACAGGGCTTCACCGGGGAGCTGTTTTTT.

This clone has just a few counts. The chain is built from TRBV29-1 and TRBJ2-7, with 8 bases that match TRBD1. The CDR3 is 13 residues long. The J segment lost 5 bases and the V segment lost 7 bases, leaving 10 bases of the junction unmatched. Germline CDR1 SQVTM, CDR2 ANQGSEA. The CDR3 sequence is CSAQGQGRNEQYF. Written as DNA, the CDR3 is TGCAGCGCCCAAGGACAGGGACGGAACGAGCAGTACTTC.

The chain has TRBV23-1 and TRBJ2-3; weak D call: TRBD1 (6 bases). TRBV23-1 has ORF status, its function being uncertain. Trimming left V 3 bases short and J 5 bases short, with 6 bases between. The CDR3 covers 12 residues. The CDR3 spells CASSQTGDTQYF. The CDR3 DNA follows: TGCGCCAGCAGTCAGACAGGAGATACGCAGTATTTT.

The chain joins TRBV6-6 to TRBJ1-6; D is perhaps TRBD1 (6 bases). Per the germline V gene, CDR1 is MNHNY and CDR2 is SVGAGI (reference sequence). This CDR3 spans 14 amino acids. The V end was cut by 4 bases, the J end by 5 bases, with 9 bases between. CDR3 coding DNA: TGTGCCAGCAGTTTTTCAGGGGATAATTCACCCCTCCACTTT. Its protein product is CASSFSGDNSPLHF.